This paragraph reports one TCR beta chain. Its target is not known. Treatment: over 15 received Ad26.COV2.S at low or high dose, single or two shots; 5 received placebo; per-sample allocation not given. Each sample was drawn 63 days after the first injection (of vaccine or placebo). The assay was immunoSEQ multiplex PCR, and TCRdb's table has in-frame clones only and misses some. The sample consists of 300,000 to 400,000 clones, approximately 86% of them appearing once. These data originate in a study of Ad26.COV2.S vaccination and SARS-CoV-2 variants. Study conclusions and caveats: Non-spike TCR breadth was similar in vaccine and placebo recipients.

Trimming stripped 5 bases from V and 5 bases from J, with 15 bases between. The germline gives CDR1 SGHAT, CDR2 FQDESV (reference sequence). The CDR3 spans 14 residues. Here the sequenced sample was peripheral blood, taken in a trial of Ad26.COV2.S vaccine versus placebo. This receptor was obtained from a person aged 18-65 years who received the Ad26.COV2.S COVID-19 vaccine or a placebo. The chain carries TRBV11-1 and TRBJ1-2; D is perhaps TRBD1 (5 bases). The CDR3 protein is CASSNPQGVYGYTF. DNA of the CDR3: TGTGCCAGCAGCAACCCACAAGGGGTTTATGGCTACACCTTC.